Listed below are T cell receptor beta chains from one sample, sequenced in a study of shared clonotypes between healthy human individuals. Clones were sequenced by immunoSEQ multiplex PCR, and TCRdb holds only the in-frame ones, with some missing. The sample consists of about 600,000 clones, about 95% of them appearing once. The material sequenced was naive CD8+ T cells sorted from blood. All receptors derive from a woman aged 25 to 39 in good health. Each CDR3 is given with its conserved first and last residue. Fields, in order: V gene, clone size, J gene, D gene, CDR3 DNA, CDR3 protein. A D gene is named only where the DNA matches it firmly. For some rows the clone size is stated as once, few or many, or as a class when expanded; others skip it.

v_gene: TRBV2; abundance: once; j_gene: TRBJ1-4; d_gene: NA; CDR3nt: TGTGCCAGCAATGGCCCGCTGAATGAAAAACTGTTTTTT; CDR3aa: CASNGPLNEKLFF
v_gene: TRBV27; abundance: NA; j_gene: TRBJ1-1; d_gene: TRBD1; CDR3nt: TGTGCCAGCAAGACCGGGACAGGGTGGGTGAACACTGAAGCTTTCTTT; CDR3aa: CASKTGTGWVNTEAFF
v_gene: TRBV5-1; abundance: NA; j_gene: TRBJ1-2; d_gene: NA; CDR3nt: TGCGCCAGCAGCTTACAGGAGCTGGGCTATGGCTACACCTTC; CDR3aa: CASSLQELGYGYTF
v_gene: TRBV28; abundance: NA; j_gene: TRBJ2-3; d_gene: NA; CDR3nt: TGTGCCAGCAGTTTCGGGGGAACGGGACTGGCGAGCACAGATACGCAGTATTTT; CDR3aa: CASSFGGTGLASTDTQYF
v_gene: TRBV5-4; abundance: NA; j_gene: TRBJ2-7; d_gene: TRBD2; CDR3nt: TGTGCCAGCAGCCCAAGTTCCCGCCTCGGGAGGGTTGACTACGAGCAGTACTTC; CDR3aa: CASSPSSRLGRVDYEQYF
v_gene: TRBV13; abundance: NA; j_gene: TRBJ2-1; d_gene: NA; CDR3nt: TGTGCCAGCAGCATAATCCAAGACAGTTACAATGAGCAGTTCTTC; CDR3aa: CASSIIQDSYNEQFF
v_gene: TRBV7-2; abundance: NA; j_gene: TRBJ1-2; d_gene: NA; CDR3nt: TGTGCCAGCAGCTTGTATCTGGACTATGGCTACACCTTC; CDR3aa: CASSLYLDYGYTF
v_gene: TRBV11-2; abundance: NA; j_gene: TRBJ2-5; d_gene: NA; CDR3nt: TGTGCCAGCAGCTTAGATCCTAGCGTGGAGACCCAGTACTTC; CDR3aa: CASSLDPSVETQYF
v_gene: TRBV27; abundance: NA; j_gene: TRBJ2-7; d_gene: TRBD2; CDR3nt: TGTGCCAGCAGGGAGACTAGCGGGAGATCCTACGAGCAGTACTTC; CDR3aa: CASRETSGRSYEQYF
v_gene: TRBV28; abundance: NA; j_gene: TRBJ1-5; d_gene: NA; CDR3nt: TGTGCCAGCAGCCATCCCCTTTGGGGGGAATTGAGCAATCAGCCCCAGCATTTT; CDR3aa: CASSHPLWGELSNQPQHF
v_gene: TRBV28; abundance: NA; j_gene: TRBJ1-5; d_gene: NA; CDR3nt: TGTGCCAGCAGTTCATACAATCAGCCCCAGCATTTT; CDR3aa: CASSSYNQPQHF
v_gene: TRBV6-6; abundance: NA; j_gene: TRBJ2-7; d_gene: TRBD1; CDR3nt: TGTGCCAGTAAGGGACAGGGGATCTCAGAGCAGTACTTC; CDR3aa: CASKGQGISEQYF
v_gene: TRBV19; abundance: NA; j_gene: TRBJ2-7; d_gene: TRBD1; CDR3nt: TGTGCCAGTAGCTCCAAACAGGGGTTTCATTACGAGCAGTACTTC; CDR3aa: CASSSKQGFHYEQYF
v_gene: TRBV29-1; abundance: NA; j_gene: TRBJ2-3; d_gene: TRBD2; CDR3nt: TGCAGCGCTAGCGGAGGGAGCACAGATACGCAGTATTTT; CDR3aa: CSASGGSTDTQYF
v_gene: TRBV7-9; abundance: NA; j_gene: TRBJ1-6; d_gene: NA; CDR3nt: TGTGCCAGCAGCTCCAGCGAAATAATTTCACCCCTCCACTTT; CDR3aa: CASSSSEIISPLHF
v_gene: TRBV4-2; abundance: NA; j_gene: TRBJ2-7; d_gene: TRBD2; CDR3nt: TGTGCCAGCAGCCAAGAATTAGCGGGAGCGACAGATCTGTACGAGCAGTACTTC; CDR3aa: CASSQELAGATDLYEQYF
v_gene: TRBV7-8; abundance: NA; j_gene: TRBJ2-1; d_gene: TRBD1; CDR3nt: TGTGCCAGCAGCTTCCAACCGGGACAGGGAGACAATGAGCAGTTCTTC; CDR3aa: CASSFQPGQGDNEQFF
v_gene: TRBV5-1; abundance: NA; j_gene: TRBJ2-3; d_gene: TRBD1; CDR3nt: TGCGCCAGCAGCTTGGGACAGGGGCCTACATCTAATACGCAGTATTTT; CDR3aa: CASSLGQGPTSNTQYF
v_gene: TRBV9; abundance: NA; j_gene: TRBJ2-7; d_gene: NA; CDR3nt: TGTGCCAGCAGTAAAACAGGGCCCCACGAGCAGTACTTC; CDR3aa: CASSKTGPHEQYF
v_gene: TRBV27; abundance: once; j_gene: TRBJ1-1; d_gene: NA; CDR3nt: TGTGCCAGCAGTTTAAGCGAGGGTGGGCAAGCTTTCTTT; CDR3aa: CASSLSEGGQAFF
v_gene: TRBV28; abundance: NA; j_gene: TRBJ2-5; d_gene: TRBD2; CDR3nt: TGTGCCAGCAGTTTATCTAGCGGGAGTACCCAGACCCAGTACTTC; CDR3aa: CASSLSSGSTQTQYF
v_gene: TRBV9; abundance: NA; j_gene: TRBJ2-1; d_gene: TRBD1; CDR3nt: TGTGCCAGCAGCGGGTCAGGGGGCATTTCCTACAATGAGCAGTTCTTC; CDR3aa: CASSGSGGISYNEQFF
v_gene: TRBV9; abundance: NA; j_gene: TRBJ2-1; d_gene: NA; CDR3nt: TGTGCCAGCAGCGTAGACAGCAATGAGCAGTTCTTC; CDR3aa: CASSVDSNEQFF
v_gene: TRBV6-1; abundance: NA; j_gene: TRBJ2-5; d_gene: NA; CDR3nt: TGTGCCAGCAGTGACGCGGCCGGGAGTGGGGAGACCCAGTACTTC; CDR3aa: CASSDAAGSGETQYF
v_gene: TRBV7-9; abundance: NA; j_gene: TRBJ2-3; d_gene: TRBD2; CDR3nt: TGTGCCAGCAGCTTAGGACTAGCGGGGGGAGATACGCAGTATTTT; CDR3aa: CASSLGLAGGDTQYF
v_gene: TRBV29-1; abundance: NA; j_gene: TRBJ2-7; d_gene: NA; CDR3nt: TGCAGCGTTGAAGTATCGAGGAGCCCCTCCTACGAGCAGTACTTC; CDR3aa: CSVEVSRSPSYEQYF
v_gene: TRBV25-1; abundance: NA; j_gene: TRBJ2-7; d_gene: TRBD1; CDR3nt: TGTGCCAGCAGTGGCAGGACAGGGTTCTACGAGCAGTACTTC; CDR3aa: CASSGRTGFYEQYF
v_gene: TRBV5-1; abundance: NA; j_gene: TRBJ1-1; d_gene: NA; CDR3nt: TGCGCCAGCAGCCTGACTACGAACACTGAAGCTTTCTTT; CDR3aa: CASSLTTNTEAFF
v_gene: TRBV29-1; abundance: NA; j_gene: TRBJ1-2; d_gene: NA; CDR3nt: TGCAGCGTTGAATCGGGGAGAATCGAGTATGGCTACACCTTC; CDR3aa: CSVESGRIEYGYTF
v_gene: TRBV10-2; abundance: NA; j_gene: TRBJ1-5; d_gene: NA; CDR3nt: TGCGCCAGCCTAATACAGGGAAATCAGCCCCAGCATTTT; CDR3aa: CASLIQGNQPQHF
v_gene: TRBV7-8; abundance: NA; j_gene: TRBJ2-7; d_gene: NA; CDR3nt: TGTGCCAGCAGCCCGGGTAGTAGGGGGAGTGCGCTCTACGAGCAGTACTTC; CDR3aa: CASSPGSRGSALYEQYF
v_gene: TRBV28; abundance: NA; j_gene: TRBJ2-1; d_gene: TRBD2; CDR3nt: TGTGCCAGCAGCCCCGGGACTATTAGCTCCTACAATGAGCAGTTCTTC; CDR3aa: CASSPGTISSYNEQFF
v_gene: TRBV4-1; abundance: NA; j_gene: TRBJ2-7; d_gene: NA; CDR3nt: TGCGCCAGCAGCCAAGATCTAGAGATGTCCTACGAGCAGTACTTC; CDR3aa: CASSQDLEMSYEQYF
v_gene: TRBV9; abundance: NA; j_gene: TRBJ1-1; d_gene: NA; CDR3nt: TGTGCCAGCAGCGTAGGGGGAGGTAGGGCTTTCTTT; CDR3aa: CASSVGGGRAFF
v_gene: TRBV9; abundance: NA; j_gene: TRBJ1-1; d_gene: NA; CDR3nt: TGTGCCAGCAGCGTAGTTTTCCATACGGGACCGGTGGGTGAAGCTTTCTTT; CDR3aa: CASSVVFHTGPVGEAFF
v_gene: TRBV9; abundance: NA; j_gene: TRBJ2-7; d_gene: NA; CDR3nt: TGTGCCAGCAGCGTAAGCGACGGCCCCCTGGGGCAGTACTTC; CDR3aa: CASSVSDGPLGQYF
v_gene: TRBV5-6; abundance: once; j_gene: TRBJ2-7; d_gene: NA; CDR3nt: TGTGCCAGCAGCTTGGGAGAGCTCGACGAGCAGTACTTC; CDR3aa: CASSLGELDEQYF
v_gene: TRBV15; abundance: NA; j_gene: TRBJ2-7; d_gene: TRBD2; CDR3nt: TGTGCCACCAGCAGACCGGGACTAGCGGGAGGACGCGGGGACGAGCAGTACTTC; CDR3aa: CATSRPGLAGGRGDEQYF
v_gene: TRBV18; abundance: NA; j_gene: TRBJ2-1; d_gene: TRBD1; CDR3nt: TGTGCCGGCCGGCGGACAGGAGACAATGAGCAGTTCTTC; CDR3aa: CAGRRTGDNEQFF
v_gene: TRBV7-6; abundance: NA; j_gene: TRBJ2-1; d_gene: TRBD2; CDR3nt: TGTGCCAGCAGTCCCTCGCGACTTCCTAGCGGGAACTACAATGAGCAGTTCTTC; CDR3aa: CASSPSRLPSGNYNEQFF
v_gene: TRBV5-4; abundance: NA; j_gene: TRBJ2-1; d_gene: TRBD1; CDR3nt: TGTGCCAGCAGCTTGGAGGGACAGCTATTGGGTAGTGAGCAGTTCTTC; CDR3aa: CASSLEGQLLGSEQFF
v_gene: TRBV15; abundance: NA; j_gene: TRBJ2-7; d_gene: NA; CDR3nt: TGTGCCACCAGCAGAGTGGGCCTGAGCTCCTACGAGCAGTACTTC; CDR3aa: CATSRVGLSSYEQYF
v_gene: TRBV19; abundance: NA; j_gene: TRBJ2-7; d_gene: TRBD1; CDR3nt: TGTGCCAGTGCTACAGGGGAAGGGAGCTCCTACGAGCAGTACTTC; CDR3aa: CASATGEGSSYEQYF
v_gene: TRBV5-6; abundance: NA; j_gene: TRBJ1-6; d_gene: NA; CDR3nt: TGTGCCAGCAGCTTGTTGGGTTCACCCCTCCACTTT; CDR3aa: CASSLLGSPLHF
v_gene: TRBV6-1; abundance: NA; j_gene: TRBJ2-3; d_gene: NA; CDR3nt: TGTGTCAGCTGGCTCACAGATACGCAGTATTTT; CDR3aa: CVSWLTDTQYF
v_gene: TRBV10-3; abundance: NA; j_gene: TRBJ2-1; d_gene: TRBD2; CDR3nt: TGTGCCATCAGTGAGTCAAAAGGACTAGCGGAGGGAATGAGGCAGTTCTTC; CDR3aa: CAISESKGLAEGMRQFF
v_gene: TRBV28; abundance: NA; j_gene: TRBJ2-5; d_gene: TRBD2; CDR3nt: TGTGCCAGCAGTTTCTTTGTCCGGGAGGCCCAGTACTTC; CDR3aa: CASSFFVREAQYF
v_gene: TRBV5-1; abundance: NA; j_gene: TRBJ2-3; d_gene: NA; CDR3nt: TGCGCCAGCTCGAGGGCCAGGGATACGCAGTATTTT; CDR3aa: CASSRARDTQYF
v_gene: TRBV5-1; abundance: NA; j_gene: TRBJ2-7; d_gene: TRBD2; CDR3nt: TGCGCCAGCAGCTTGGGGACTAGCGGTGCGAACTACGAGCAGTACTTC; CDR3aa: CASSLGTSGANYEQYF
v_gene: TRBV2; abundance: NA; j_gene: TRBJ2-5; d_gene: TRBD2; CDR3nt: TGTGCCAGCACAACTAGCGGAATGTACCAAGAGACCCAGTACTTC; CDR3aa: CASTTSGMYQETQYF
v_gene: TRBV30; abundance: NA; j_gene: TRBJ1-3; d_gene: NA; CDR3nt: TGTGCCTGGAGTAACCAAGAAGACACCATATATTTT; CDR3aa: CAWSNQEDTIYF